What follows are 19 T cell receptor beta chains derived from one specimen sequenced in a study of cytomegalovirus exposure and HLA in healthy donors. Researchers ran the PCR with 60 Vbeta and 13 Jbeta primers. The protocol was immunoSEQ multiplex PCR, while the TCRdb copy is restricted to in-frame clones and leaves out a portion. The sample has about 130,000 clones. The material sequenced was PBMCs. The receptors come from a man aged 18 to 35 in good health and CMV-seronegative.

The chain couples TRBV29-1 to TRBJ1-5, with 9 positions matching TRBD1. V gave up 5 bases and J gave up 3 bases; unmatched junction bases: 14. CDR3 length equals 17 residues. Looked up from germline, CDR1 is SQVTM and CDR2 is ANQGSEA. The CDR3 protein is CSVTEGGGTGLNQPQHF. CDR3 nucleotides: TGCAGCGTTACTGAGGGTGGCGGGACAGGGCTCAATCAGCCCCAGCATTTT.

The chain recombines TRBV28 with TRBJ1-1; D not resolved. Germline-derived CDR1 and CDR2 are MDHEN and SYDVKM. V was shortened by 7 bases and J by 1 base, with 16 bases between the two germline ends. The CDR3 spans 15 residues. The CDR3 DNA sequence: TGTGCCAGCACCAATCTGCCGGTGAGGAACACTGAAGCTTTCTTT. This sequence encodes CASTNLPVRNTEAFF.

This rearrangement joins TRBV6-5 to TRBJ2-7, with a tentative D call TRBD1 (8 bases). V was cut by 3 bases and J by 3 bases, with 15 bases left in between. Germline V gene lookup returns CDR1 MNHEY and CDR2 SVGAGI. The CDR3 consists of 15 residues. The CDR3 nucleotides are TGTGCCAGCAGTTATACACAGGGGGGGATCTACGAGCAGTACTTC. Protein product: CASSYTQGGIYEQYF.

The rearrangement links TRBV9 to TRBJ1-1, with TRBD1 as a possible D gene (5 bases). CDR1 and CDR2 from the germline V gene are SGDLS and YYNGEE. This CDR3 region has 13 residues. Between the trimmed V and J ends, which lost 7 bases and 2 bases, there was a span of 12 bases. The CDR3 loop reads CASGTGVNTEAFF. The CDR3 DNA follows: TGTGCCAGCGGTACGGGGGTCAACACTGAAGCTTTCTTT. The whole variable domain, remainder taken from reference TRBV9 and TRBJ1-1, is DSGVTQTPKHLITATGQRVTLRCSPRSGDLSVYWYQQSLDQGLQFLIQYYNGEERAKGNILERFSAQQFPDLHSELNLSSLELGDSALYFCASGTGVNTEAFFGQGTRLTVV.

The chain has TRBV7-2 and TRBJ1-3; tentative D call: TRBD1 (5 bases). CDR1 is SGHTA, CDR2 FQGNSA, per germline. Trimming stripped 2 bases from V and 4 bases from J, with 12 bases between. This CDR3 has 15 residues. CDR3 in amino acids: CASSLSQGGGNTIYF. CDR3 coding DNA: TGTGCCAGCAGCTTATCTCAGGGTGGGGGAAACACCATATATTTT.

The chain carries TRBV7-2 and TRBJ2-1; D remains unclear. The germline CDR1 and CDR2 sequences are SGHTA and FQGNSA. Trimming shortened V by 5 bases and J by 15 bases, and 17 bases separated the two germline ends. The CDR3 spans 12 residues. CDR3 amino acids: CASSLLGSTGFF. In DNA, the CDR3 is TGTGCCAGCAGCCTCCTCGGGTCGACCGGGTTCTTC.

CDR3 sequence: CASSDRQAPGETQYF. The CDR3 DNA is TGTGCCAGCAGTGATCGACAGGCCCCAGGGGAGACCCAGTACTTC. The chain uses TRBV6-4 and TRBJ2-5; D may be TRBD1 (6 bases). CDR1 and CDR2 from the germline V gene are MRHNA and SNTAGT. The CDR3 extends over 15 amino acids. V lost 3 bases to trimming and J lost 5 bases, with 16 bases between them.

On this clone: The conserved final phenylalanine or tryptophan is absent from the CDR3, which likely points to a read error. No DNA is shown, since the ends of the CDR3 on it are uncertain; the CDR3 is the one TCRdb lists. The chain has TRBV7-9 and TRBJ2-3; the table's D call TRBD1 went unverified against the DNA. The germline CDR1 and CDR2 sequences are SEHNR and FQNEAQ (reference sequence). The CDR3 has 12 amino acids, counting both end residues. The CDR3 sequence is CASSLGQGLLTL.

The chain is built from TRBV10-3 and TRBJ2-5; perhaps TRBD2 as D (5 bases). The J call may not be correct, given that the DNA end is closer to TRBJ2-7. Germline V lookup: CDR1 ENHRY, CDR2 SYGVKD. The CDR3 covers 14 residues. In nucleotides, the CDR3 is TGTGCCATCTCTATGACTTTGGAGGATTACGAGCAGTACTTC. It translates to CAISMTLEDYEQYF.

The rearrangement uses TRBV6-1 and TRBJ2-7, with 7 bases matching TRBD2. This CDR3 region has 14 residues. Unmatched junction bases numbered 3, after V lost 1 base and J lost 3 bases. From germline, CDR1 is MNHNS and CDR2 SASEGT. CDR3 DNA: TGTGCCAGCAGTGAAGGTCCGGGAGGCTACGAGCAGTACTTC. It codes for CASSEGPGGYEQYF.

The chain carries TRBV6-5 and TRBJ2-7; the D is unclear. Germline CDR1 reads MNHEY; CDR2 reads SVGAGI. V lost 0 bases and J 2 bases, leaving 5 bases between the germline ends. This CDR3 has 13 amino acids. The CDR3 coding sequence is TGTGCCAGCAGTTACTCGAGAGCCTACGAGCAGTACTTC. Encoded protein: CASSYSRAYEQYF.

The chain combines TRBV7-3 with TRBJ1-1; D is unresolved. The germline CDR1 and CDR2 sequences are SGHTA and FQGTGA. V shed 0 bases and J shed 9 bases, with 11 bases lying between them. The CDR3 totals 13 residues. The CDR3 protein is CASSLTGDVKAFF. CDR3 coding DNA: TGTGCCAGCAGCTTAACGGGAGACGTGAAAGCTTTCTTT.

The chain combines TRBV7-8 with TRBJ1-5, with no clear D. CDR3 size: 17 residues. V was pared by 1 base and J by 2 bases, with 15 bases between. CDR1 is SGHVS, CDR2 FQNEAQ, per germline. The CDR3, as DNA: TGTGCCAGCAGCTTAGAGGGAGCAATCCTGGGCAATCAGCCCCAGCATTTT. As protein: CASSLEGAILGNQPQHF.

CDR3 sequence: CTSSQGVPRETQYF. In nucleotides, the CDR3 is TGCACCAGCAGCCAAGGAGTACCTCGGGAGACCCAGTACTTC. The chain combines TRBV1 with TRBJ2-5; the D call of TRBD2 is as the table states it, not checked on the DNA. TRBV1 is a pseudogene. This CDR3 is 14 amino acids long.

V gene TRBV14 combines with J gene TRBJ2-7, with 9 bases aligning to TRBD2. The CDR3 runs to 17 residues. The junction had 7 bases not matched to a gene; V was cut back by 1 base and J by 0 bases. Germline values: CDR1 SGHDN, CDR2 FVKESK. In nucleotides, the CDR3 is TGTGCCAGCAGCCAAGCGCCAATGGGACTAGCCTCCTACGAGCAGTACTTC. Its translation is CASSQAPMGLASYEQYF.

The rearrangement joins TRBV9 to TRBJ1-2; 10 bases fit TRBD1. CDR1 is SGDLS and CDR2 is YYNGEE in the germline V gene. J lost 6 bases, V lost 7 bases, and 12 bases had no gene match. This CDR3 is 15 amino acids long. DNA of the CDR3: TGTGCCAGCTCAGCGTTATCCGGGACAGGGGATGGCTACACCTTC. Protein product: CASSALSGTGDGYTF.

V is TRBV11-2 and J is TRBJ2-3; maybe TRBD2 (6 bases). The CDR3 runs 16 residues. CDR1 and CDR2 (germline): SGHAT, FQNNGV. Trimming removed 1 base at V and 3 bases at J, with 14 bases between. CDR3 loop: CASSLVRGRMTDTQYF. The CDR3 nucleotides read TGTGCCAGCAGCTTAGTGCGGGGCCGGATGACAGATACGCAGTATTTT.

The V gene is TRBV10-3, the J gene TRBJ2-7, with D tentatively TRBD2 (5 bases). In germline, CDR1 is ENHRY, CDR2 SYGVKD. The CDR3 totals 12 residues. V was cut by 6 bases and J by 9 bases, with 15 bases left in between. CDR3 in amino acids: CAIREKRVGQYF. The CDR3 DNA sequence: TGTGCCATCAGAGAGAAGAGGGTCGGGCAGTACTTC.

DNA of the CDR3: TGTGCCAGCACCATGCTGGTAGCGGGAGGGATATGGGAGCTGTTTTTT. Its protein product is CASTMLVAGGIWELFF. This sequence joins TRBV27 and TRBJ2-2; 11 bases agree with TRBD2. The V gene's germline CDR1 is MNHEY and CDR2 SMNVEV (reference sequence). CDR3 length: 16 amino acids. Unmatched junction bases numbered 13, after V lost 7 bases and J lost 9 bases.